The 5 T cell receptor beta chains presented below share a single source sample, sequenced in a study of graft-versus-host responses after intestinal transplantation. Here immunoSEQ multiplex PCR was the method, and the copy in TCRdb shows in-frame clones only, minus some. Of 20,000 or so clones in the sample, 40% to 50% are singletons; the top ten hold 0.88%. The sample in question was alloreactive CD4+ T cells from a mixed lymphocyte reaction culture, obtained before intestinal transplant. Subset indicated: CFSE-low proliferating T cells sorted from roughly six-day pre-transplant mixed lymphocyte reaction (GvH or HvG direction). These receptors were obtained from a human patient who received an intestinal transplant.

The chain links TRBV2 to TRBJ2-3; 9 bases map to TRBD2. The CDR3 runs 15 residues. Trimming at V came to 6 bases and at J to 7 bases, leaving 11 bases not matched to a gene. Per germline, CDR1 SNHLY and CDR2 FYNNEI. DNA of the CDR3: TGTGCCAGCAGAGGGGGGCTAGCGGGGATGAATACGCAGTATTTT. Translated, it gives CASRGGLAGMNTQYF.

This clone was counted a few times. V usage is TRBV14 and J usage is TRBJ1-2; TRBD1 is a possible D gene (5 bases). The V end was cut by 2 bases, the J end by 3 bases, with 7 bases between. CDR1 is SGHDN and CDR2 is FVKESK in the germline V gene. There are 13 residues in the CDR3. In DNA, the CDR3 is TGTGCCAGCAGCCAACAGGGTTACTATGGCTACACCTTC. This codes for CASSQQGYYGYTF.

The chain joins TRBV7-8 to TRBJ2-1, with 15 bases that match TRBD2. After removal of 1 base from V and 3 bases from J, the junction contained 4 bases not matched to a gene. Germline V lookup: CDR1 SGHVS, CDR2 FQNEAQ. The length of the CDR3 is 18 residues. The CDR3 DNA sequence: TGTGCCAGCAGCTTAGAGGGACTAGCGGGGGGTTACTACAATGAGCAGTTCTTC. Translating gives CASSLEGLAGGYYNEQFF.

The chain employs TRBV2 and TRBJ2-1; perhaps TRBD2 as D (5 bases). Trimming pared 7 bases from V and 4 bases from J, leaving 11 bases between. The germline CDR1 and CDR2 sequences are SNHLY and FYNNEI. The CDR3 length is 13 residues. As DNA, the CDR3 is TGTGCCAGCAAGAGGGATGGGTACAATGAGCAGTTCTTC. Amino acids: CASKRDGYNEQFF.

By frequency in the sample, this clone is medium-sized. CDR3 amino acids: CASRPVRGASYEQYF. The CDR3 bases are TGTGCCAGCAGGCCGGTGCGGGGGGCTTCCTACGAGCAGTACTTC. V gene TRBV6-6 combines with J gene TRBJ2-7, with 8 bases lining up with TRBD2. Germline CDR1 reads MNHNY; CDR2 reads SVGAGI (reference sequence). The CDR3 has 15 amino acids. J gave up 1 base and V 6 bases, and 8 bases lay outside the gene matches.